These 25 T cell receptor beta chains originate from one sample sequenced in a study of T cells in Graves' hyperthyroidism and ophthalmopathy. Amplification targeted TCR beta CDR3 regions from RNA transcripts. First-round RT-PCR of the TCR CDR3 relied on the HTBI primer set. TCRdb processed the multiplex PCR reads anew with MiXCR; each CDR3 protein has one entry. This table holds around 420,000 distinct CDR3 sequences, 15% to 18% found once. What was sequenced was blood. The receptors were sampled from a woman aged 18 to 35 with Graves' hyperthyroidism.

This clonotype was observed at least ten times. The CDR3 DNA is TGTGCCAGCAGCCAAGGGCCAGGGGACACCTACGAGCAGTACTTC. This translates into CASSQGPGDTYEQYF. The chain combines TRBV3-1 with TRBJ2-7; D is possibly TRBD1 (6 bases). CDR1 and CDR2 (germline): LGHDT, YNNKEL (reference sequence). Trimming pared 1 base from V and 2 bases from J, leaving 12 bases between. The CDR3 has 15 amino acids.

This clonotype has at least ten counts. The chain employs TRBV6-1 and TRBJ2-3, with TRBD2 matching over 11 bases. The V gene's germline CDR1 is MNHNS and CDR2 SASEGT. V lost 0 bases and J lost 4; bases outside the gene matches: 0. The CDR3 sequence is 15 residues long. The CDR3 here is CASSEALAGADTQYF. The CDR3 DNA sequence: TGTGCCAGCAGTGAAGCACTAGCGGGGGCAGATACGCAGTATTTT.

This clonotype was counted a few times. The genes are TRBV4-3 and TRBJ1-5; D ambiguous. Germline assignment: CDR1 LGHNA and CDR2 YSLEER. The CDR3 length is 17 residues. The V gene lost 3 bases and the J gene lost 0 bases, with 15 bases spanning the gap. CDR3 sequence: CASSQDRIEYSNQPQHF. DNA of the CDR3: TGCGCCAGCAGCCAGGATAGAATTGAATATAGCAATCAGCCCCAGCATTTT.

The chain is built from TRBV5-5 and TRBJ1-1; TRBD1 might be the D (5 bases). The CDR3 extends over 13 amino acids. Germline loops: CDR1 SGHKS, CDR2 YYEKEE (reference sequence). V was shortened by 0 bases and J by 9 bases, with 12 bases between the two germline ends. The CDR3 protein is CASSLAGDGKAFF. In nucleotides, the CDR3 is TGTGCCAGCAGCTTGGCGGGGGATGGGAAAGCTTTCTTT.

This clonotype was observed at least ten times. The chain combines TRBV20-1 with TRBJ2-6, with D uncertain. This CDR3 has 14 amino acids. Per the germline V gene, CDR1 is DFQATT and CDR2 is SNEGSKA (reference sequence). V was clipped by 0 bases and J by 4 bases, with 7 bases between them. The CDR3 bases are TGCAGTGCTAGAGATCGGGTGGGGGCCAACGTCCTGACTTTC. This encodes CSARDRVGANVLTF.

This clonotype came up many times. This chain links TRBV12-5 with TRBJ2-4; a possible D gene is TRBD2 (5 bases). This CDR3 comprises 17 residues. V lost 2 bases, J lost 0 bases, and 14 bases lay in between. In germline, CDR1 is LGHNT, CDR2 FRNRAP. The CDR3: CASGLIISGLAKNIQYF. CDR3 DNA sequence: TGTGCTAGTGGTTTGATTATTTCGGGATTAGCCAAAAACATTCAGTACTTC. The full variable domain, in which reference TRBV12-5 and TRBJ2-4 provide the parts outside the CDR3, is DARVTQTPRHKVTEMGQEVTMRCQPILGHNTVFWYRQTMMQGLELLAYFRNRAPLDDSGMPKDRFSAEMPDATLATLKIQPSEPRDSAVYFCASGLIISGLAKNIQYFGAGTRLSVL.

This clonotype showed up just a few times. V and J are TRBV20-1 and TRBJ1-6; 8 nucleotides match TRBD1. The CDR3 is made up of 13 amino acids. V shed 5 bases and J 9 bases; nucleotides not matched to a gene: 6. Germline-derived CDR1 and CDR2 are DFQATT and SNEGSKA (reference sequence). The CDR3 is CSALDRASSPLHF. The DNA for the CDR3 is TGCAGTGCTCTGGACAGGGCGAGTTCACCCCTCCACTTT.

This clonotype has at least ten counts. CDR3 DNA sequence: TGTGCCAGTACAGTCGGGACAGCATCCTACGAGCAGTACTTC. This codes for CASTVGTASYEQYF. The chain recombines TRBV28 with TRBJ2-7; 7 nucleotides agree with TRBD1. V gave up 9 bases and J gave up 1 base; unmatched junction bases: 9. CDR1 is MDHEN and CDR2 is SYDVKM in the germline V gene. This CDR3 comprises 14 residues.

This clonotype was seen more than once but under ten times. The rearrangement links TRBV7-9 to TRBJ2-3; a possible D gene is TRBD2 (5 bases). V lost 1 base and J lost 1, with 18 bases in between. The CDR3 has 18 amino acids. From germline, CDR1 is SEHNR and CDR2 FQNEAQ (reference sequence). The CDR3 protein is CASSLVWASLLGTDTQYF. CDR3 coding DNA: TGTGCCAGCAGCTTAGTTTGGGCTAGCCTACTGGGCACAGATACGCAGTATTTT. The whole variable domain, filled in from reference TRBV7-9 and TRBJ2-3, reads DTGVSQNPRHKITKRGQNVTFRCDPISEHNRLYWYRQTLGQGPEFLTYFQNEAQLEKSRLLSDRFSAERPKGSFSTLEIQRTEQGDSAMYLCASSLVWASLLGTDTQYFGPGTRLTVL.

This clonotype was seen only a few times. The J gene is TRBJ2-7, the V gene TRBV10-3, with D perhaps matching TRBD2 (5 bases). Germline CDR1 ENHRY, CDR2 SYGVKD. There are 11 residues in the CDR3. V was shortened by 7 bases and J by 6 bases, with 10 bases between the two germline ends. The CDR3 reads CAITNGVEQYF. The CDR3 DNA is TGTGCCATCACGAACGGGGTCGAGCAGTACTTC.

V gene TRBV28 combines with J gene TRBJ1-6; maybe TRBD1 (6 bases). Trimming removed 6 bases from V and 0 bases from J, with 12 bases in between. From germline, CDR1 is MDHEN and CDR2 SYDVKM. This CDR3 has 16 residues. Written as DNA, the CDR3 is TGTGCCAGCAGCCTTGACAGGAGCTCCTATAATTCACCCCTCCACTTT. This sequence encodes CASSLDRSSYNSPLHF.

This clonotype was seen at least ten times. The CDR3 is CSASRPSRQETQYF. The CDR3, as DNA: TGCAGTGCTAGTAGGCCATCCCGGCAAGAGACCCAGTACTTC. V usage is TRBV20-1 and J usage is TRBJ2-5; D gene uncertain. This CDR3 contains 14 residues. V lost 3 bases to trimming and J lost 2 bases, with 13 bases between them. Germline CDR1 DFQATT, CDR2 SNEGSKA (reference sequence).

This clonotype was recorded many times. The V and J genes are TRBV27 and TRBJ1-1, with 10 bases matching TRBD1. V dropped 5 bases and J dropped 5; count of bases not matched to a gene: 11. CDR1 is MNHEY, CDR2 SMNVEV, per germline (reference sequence). The CDR3 consists of 16 residues. Here the CDR3 reads CASSDRDRGAGTEAFF. The CDR3 DNA reads TGTGCCAGCAGTGACCGGGACAGGGGCGCGGGGACTGAAGCTTTCTTT.

The sample holds a few counts of this clonotype. The chain has TRBV4-3 and TRBJ2-6; D possibly corresponds to TRBD1 (6 bases). CDR1 LGHNA and CDR2 YSLEER come from the germline V gene. Trimming took 3 bases from V and 0 from J, leaving 15 bases between them. The CDR3 is 18 residues long. Here the CDR3 reads CASSHFRLGGSGANVLTF. As DNA, the CDR3 is TGCGCCAGCAGCCACTTTCGCTTAGGGGGCTCTGGGGCCAACGTCCTGACTTTC.

This clonotype was recorded many times. The gene calls are TRBV7-9 and TRBJ2-2, with 9 bases identical to TRBD1. The length of the CDR3 is 16 residues. Germline V CDR1 and CDR2: SEHNR, FQNEAQ (reference sequence). V was pared by 5 bases and J by 7 bases, with 11 bases of the junction left unmatched. The CDR3 loop reads CASSPGPGQGHGELFF. CDR3 DNA: TGTGCCAGCAGCCCCGGCCCGGGACAGGGACACGGGGAGCTGTTTTTT.

The chain uses TRBV27 and TRBJ2-6, with 7 bases aligning to TRBD1. The trim removed 6 bases at V and 0 bases at J, leaving 8 bases unmatched. From germline, CDR1 is MNHEY and CDR2 SMNVEV (reference sequence). The CDR3 covers 17 residues. The CDR3 loop is CASSLDRQNSGANVLTF. In nucleotides, the CDR3 is TGTGCCAGCAGCCTGGACAGGCAGAACTCTGGGGCCAACGTCCTGACTTTC.

A word on this clonotype: A read error may explain this, as a much larger clone is one base away. This chain links TRBV2 with TRBJ2-3; no definite D call. The CDR3 consists of 15 residues. Germline V lookup: CDR1 SNHLY, CDR2 FYNNEI. The V end was cut by 2 bases, the J end by 0 bases, with 9 bases between. The CDR3 sequence: CASSETLRSTDTQYF. CDR3 nucleotide sequence: TGTGCCAGCAGTGAAACTCTCAGAAGCACAGATACGCAGTATTTT. Supplemented by reference TRBV2 and TRBJ2-3, the full variable domain reads EPEVTQTPSHQVTQMGQEVILRCVPISNHLYFYWYRQILGQKVEFLVSFYNNEISEKSEIFDDQFSVERPDGSNFTLKIRSTKLEDSAMYFCASSETLRSTDTQYFGPGTRLTVL.

This clonotype showed up many times. The chain has TRBV15 and TRBJ2-7, with a possible D match to TRBD1 (5 bases). CDR3 length: 14 amino acids. V was trimmed by 0 bases and J by 5 bases, leaving 11 bases between them. CDR1 and CDR2 (germline): LNHNV, YYDKDF (reference sequence). In DNA, the CDR3 is TGTGCCACCAGCAGAGATCTTGAAGGGGACGAGCAGTACTTC. Its protein is CATSRDLEGDEQYF.

In its sample, this clonotype was seen many times. The gene calls are TRBV20-1 and TRBJ1-2; weak D call: TRBD1 (6 bases). V was shortened by 6 bases and J by 7 bases, with 15 bases between the two germline ends. Germline lookup yields CDR1 DFQATT and CDR2 SNEGSKA (reference sequence). This CDR3 comprises 12 residues. DNA for the CDR3: TGCAGTGCGGTCAGGGGAACGGGTGGCTACACCTTC. Its translation is CSAVRGTGGYTF.

This clonotype was detected ten times or more. The rearrangement joins TRBV6-1 to TRBJ1-5; D is uncertain. Germline CDR1 and CDR2: MNHNS and SASEGT. There are 16 residues in the CDR3. The ends were cut back, 6 bases at V and 2 bases at J, with 17 bases in the middle. The CDR3 protein is CASSPWAGRGNQPQHF. In DNA form, the CDR3 reads TGTGCCAGCAGCCCCTGGGCGGGGAGAGGCAATCAGCCCCAGCATTTT.

This clonotype was picked up many times. The J gene is TRBJ1-4, the V gene TRBV7-2, with D possibly matching TRBD1 (6 bases). This CDR3 has 17 amino acids. Trimming pared 5 bases from V and 1 base from J, leaving 17 bases between. Germline CDR1 and CDR2: SGHTA and FQGNSA. CDR3 nucleotides: TGTGCCAGCAGCCTTCGGGGGCAGGCTTTAACTAATGAAAAACTGTTTTTT. It encodes CASSLRGQALTNEKLFF. The full variable domain, completed using reference TRBV7-2 and TRBJ1-4, is GAGVSQSPSNKVTEKGKDVELRCDPISGHTALYWYRQSLGQGLEFLIYFQGNSAPDKSGLPSDRFSAERTGGSVSTLTIQRTQQEDSAVYLCASSLRGQALTNEKLFFGSGTQLSVL.

This chain links TRBV7-6 with TRBJ1-3; a possible D gene is TRBD1 (5 bases). Per germline, CDR1 SGHVS and CDR2 FNYEAQ. The CDR3 covers 20 residues. With 1 base removed from V and 4 bases from J, the gap between germline ends came to 26 bases. The CDR3 nucleotides read TGTGCCAGCAGCTTAGTCAGCTTGGCAGGGTCTGTTTCTTCGGGAAACACCATATATTTT. Amino acid sequence: CASSLVSLAGSVSSGNTIYF.

This clonotype was seen many times. The V call is TRBV6-1, the J call TRBJ2-1; the match to TRBD2 covers 9 bases. Germline CDR1 MNHNS, CDR2 SASEGT. This CDR3 region has 15 residues. V shed 2 bases, J shed 6 bases, and the junction held 5 bases outside the gene matches. The CDR3 spells CASSERREGFNEQFF. Here the CDR3 DNA reads TGTGCCAGCAGTGAAAGGCGGGAGGGGTTCAATGAGCAGTTCTTC.

The rearrangement links TRBV2 to TRBJ1-3, with a tentative D call TRBD1 (6 bases). The V end was cut by 2 bases, the J end by 4 bases, with 12 bases between. The germline CDR1 and CDR2 sequences are SNHLY and FYNNEI. The CDR3 consists of 15 residues. The CDR3 sequence is CASSEQGMDGNTIYF. For the CDR3, the DNA is TGTGCCAGCAGTGAACAGGGGATGGACGGAAACACCATATATTTT.

V and J are TRBV7-2 and TRBJ2-5; D remains ambiguous. This CDR3 spans 14 amino acids. The germline V gene has CDR1 SGHTA and CDR2 FQGNSA. The V end was cut by 8 bases, the J end by 4 bases, with 17 bases between. In DNA form, the CDR3 reads TGTGCCAGCGGCCAAGGGCCGGAACGAGAGACCCAGTACTTC. Translation gives CASGQGPERETQYF.